This T cell receptor gamma chain was captured in a study of gammadelta T cells in human blood. Whole-study findings and limits: Microbial exposure appeared to drive polyclonal γδ T cell expansion after birth.

This clone has only a few counts. Its antigen is unidentified. For this DNA, TCRdb reports the protein of a much larger clone, which diverges at residue 11, most likely from a read error; the protein presented here is translated directly from the DNA. The CDR3 contains 16 residues. Germline V gene lookup returns CDR1 GITISATS and CDR2 ISYDGTV (reference sequence). TCRdb applied CATT to the RT-PCR reads for clone calling. The table lists approximately 210 gamma-chain clones, approximately 6.2% of them singletons. The J gene is TRGJP, the V gene TRGV9. Material for sequencing was Vgamma9Vdelta2 gamma-delta T cells from infant blood. The TCR sequence derives from a human donor. For the CDR3, the DNA is TGTGCCTTGTGGGAAAATCAAGAGTTGGGCATAAAAATCAAGGTATTT. It yields the protein CALWENQELGIKIKVF.